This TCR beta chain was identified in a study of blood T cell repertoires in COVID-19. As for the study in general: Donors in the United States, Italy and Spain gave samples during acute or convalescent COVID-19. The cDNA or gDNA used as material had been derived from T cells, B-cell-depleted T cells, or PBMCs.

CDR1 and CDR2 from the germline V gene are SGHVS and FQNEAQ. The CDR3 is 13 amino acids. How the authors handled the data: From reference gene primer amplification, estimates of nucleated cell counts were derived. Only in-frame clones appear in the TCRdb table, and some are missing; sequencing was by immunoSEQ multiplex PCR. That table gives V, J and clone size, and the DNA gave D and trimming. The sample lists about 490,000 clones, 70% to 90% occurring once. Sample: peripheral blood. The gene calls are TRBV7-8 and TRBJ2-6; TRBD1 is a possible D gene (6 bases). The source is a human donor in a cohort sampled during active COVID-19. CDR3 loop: CAFRDTGANVLTF. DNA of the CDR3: TGTGCGTTTCGGGACACTGGGGCCAACGTCCTGACTTTC.